This TCR beta chain was captured in a study of cytomegalovirus exposure and HLA in healthy donors. In the PCR, 60 Vbeta and 13 Jbeta primers were used. Assay used: immunoSEQ multiplex PCR; TCRdb lists only in-frame clones, some missing. The sample yields under 200,000 clones, about four fifths seen once. Germline V lookup: CDR1 LNHDA, CDR2 SQIVND (reference sequence). The V end lost 4 bases, the J end lost 2 bases, and 12 bases lay between the germline ends. CDR3 length: 14 amino acids. Note on this clone: Its specificity is not known.

Whole-study results and caveats: A few V segments could not be told apart, such as TRBV6-2 and TRBV6-3, and were left out. Per a prior analysis, the majority of TCR beta V segments were productive roughly 87% or roughly 30% of the time. TCR beta V- and J-gene trimming was later associated with a missense DCLRE1C variant.

This receptor was taken from a man in his forties in good health and CMV-seropositive. Sequencing used PBMCs. V usage is TRBV19 and J usage is TRBJ2-7; possible D gene TRBD1, 6 bases. The CDR3 DNA reads TGTGCCAGTAGTAAGAGGGGGTTTACCTACGAGCAGTACTTC. Its translation is CASSKRGFTYEQYF.